One sample yielded the 22 T cell receptor beta chains listed below, sequenced in a study of human T cells and chemical hapten exposure. A single record per CDR3 protein comes from TCRdb applying MiXCR to the RACE reads. This repertoire shows more than 75,000 distinct CDR3 sequences, approximately 8.6% found once; its top ten account for 2% to 2.5%. The time point denotes: patch test 2, 6 weeks after DPC sensitization. The treatment denotes: therapeutic diphenylcyclopropenone sensitization with weekly scalp DPC. The sample in question was whole blood, obtained in connection with sensitization to the hapten diphenylcyclopropenone (DPC). The receptors were sampled from a woman aged 40 to 49 with alopecia areata. Some clones in this sample may be carry-over from other donors' samples.

Many counts were recorded for this clonotype. The V and J genes are TRBV28 and TRBJ2-3, with 8 bases aligning to TRBD2. Per the germline V gene, CDR1 is MDHEN and CDR2 is SYDVKM. V gave up 2 bases and J gave up 2 bases; unmatched junction bases: 15. CDR3 length: 19 residues. The CDR3 sequence is CASSLKIFGAGVNTDTQYF. The CDR3 bases are TGTGCCAGCAGTTTAAAAATATTCGGAGCGGGAGTGAACACAGATACGCAGTATTTT.

This clonotype was counted only a few times. The chain employs TRBV6-2 or TRBV6-3 and TRBJ2-5; D might be TRBD1 or TRBD2, each matching 5 bases. The CDR3 totals 15 residues. Per the germline V gene, CDR1 is MNHEY and CDR2 is SVGEGT. V gave up 3 bases and J gave up 5 bases, with 16 bases separating them. The CDR3 sequence is CASSYDYGASETQYF. The DNA of the CDR3 is TGTGCCAGCAGTTATGATTACGGGGCGTCCGAGACCCAGTACTTC.

This clonotype was counted between two and nine times. The J gene is TRBJ2-2, the V gene TRBV12-3 or TRBV12-4; D is undetermined. The V gene lost 3 bases and the J gene lost 9 bases, with 11 bases spanning the gap. The CDR3 length is 13 residues. The CDR3 loop reads CASSFGPGRELFF. CDR3 DNA sequence: TGTGCCAGCAGTTTCGGGCCCGGCAGGGAGCTGTTTTTT.

The table lists this clonotype with many counts. The rearrangement joins TRBV4-1 to TRBJ2-1; 14 positions match TRBD2. The CDR3 runs 15 residues. V lost 4 bases and J lost 8; bases outside the gene matches: 4. The germline V gene has CDR1 MGHRA and CDR2 YSYEKL. CDR3 loop: CASSPGLAGVYEQFF. The CDR3 DNA follows: TGCGCCAGCAGCCCGGGACTAGCGGGAGTTTATGAGCAGTTCTTC.

This clonotype was counted ten times or more. The rearrangement uses TRBV6-2 or TRBV6-3 and TRBJ2-5, with D possibly TRBD2 on 7 matching bases. The CDR3 covers 13 residues. V was shortened by 6 bases and J by 1 base, with 9 bases between the two germline ends. CDR1 is MNHEY and CDR2 is SVGEGT in the germline V gene. The CDR3 sequence: CASRRGAQETQYF. CDR3 coding DNA: TGTGCCAGCAGACGGGGGGCCCAAGAGACCCAGTACTTC.

This rearrangement joins TRBV5-1 to TRBJ1-4; possibly TRBD1 for D (5 bases). The length of the CDR3 is 14 residues. Deletions cut 2 bases from V and 6 bases from J, with 11 bases between. Germline lookup yields CDR1 SGHRS and CDR2 YFSETQ. CDR3 nucleotide sequence: TGCGCCAGCAGCTTTGACGGGGCCGATGAAAAACTGTTTTTT. This encodes CASSFDGADEKLFF.

The chain recombines TRBV30 with TRBJ1-1; 11 bases are a match to TRBD1. The CDR3 totals 15 residues. Losses at the gene ends were 3 bases for V and 3 bases for J; bases not matched to a gene: 6. Germline V CDR1 and CDR2: GTSNPN, SVGIG (reference sequence). DNA of the CDR3: TGTGCCTGGAGGAACCGGACAGGGGGCTACACTGAAGCTTTCTTT. Its translation: CAWRNRTGGYTEAFF.

V is TRBV12-3 or TRBV12-4 and J is TRBJ2-1; D might be TRBD2 (6 bases). The CDR3 has 15 residues. Trimming left V 0 bases short and J 9 bases short, with 15 bases between. CDR3 DNA: TGTGCCAGCAGTTTAGCGGGGGGAGAAGACAGTGAGCAGTTCTTC. Amino acid sequence: CASSLAGGEDSEQFF.

This chain joins TRBV7-9 and TRBJ2-3; 9 bases fit TRBD2. Germline CDR1 is SEHNR and CDR2 is FQNEAQ (reference sequence). The J segment lost 1 base and the V segment lost 4 bases, leaving 6 bases of the junction unmatched. The CDR3 covers 16 residues. The CDR3 spells CASSYQGLARTDTQYF. As DNA, the CDR3 is TGTGCCAGCAGCTACCAGGGACTAGCCCGCACAGATACGCAGTATTTT.

The rearrangement links TRBV7-9 to TRBJ1-1; D gene uncertain. Trimming took off 2 bases at V and 4 bases at J, with 8 bases between the two ends. CDR1 is SEHNR and CDR2 is FQNEAQ in the germline V gene (reference sequence). This CDR3 contains 13 residues. The CDR3 protein is CASSLSQLTEAFF. The CDR3 bases are TGTGCCAGCAGCTTATCACAGCTCACTGAAGCTTTCTTT.

The V and J genes are TRBV20-1 and TRBJ2-7; a weak D match, TRBD1 (5 bases). The germline V gene has CDR1 DFQATT and CDR2 SNEGSKA (reference sequence). With 6 bases removed from V and 1 base from J, the gap between germline ends came to 10 bases. The CDR3 has 12 residues. CDR3 region: CSAQGWSYEQYF. The CDR3 coding sequence is TGCAGTGCGCAGGGCTGGTCCTACGAGCAGTACTTC.

This chain uses TRBV7-8 with TRBJ1-3; no firm D call. CDR1 and CDR2 (germline): SGHVS, FQNEAQ. The CDR3 length is 19 residues. Trimming shortened V by 0 bases and J by 0 bases, and 18 bases separated the two germline ends. The CDR3: CASSLAYRSHPSSGNTIYF. DNA for the CDR3: TGTGCCAGCAGCTTAGCGTATCGGTCTCACCCGAGCTCTGGAAACACCATATATTTT.

This clonotype was counted ten times or more. The chain employs TRBV24-1 and TRBJ2-3, with D possibly called TRBD1 or TRBD2 (5 bases each). Between the trimmed V and J ends, which lost 4 bases and 3 bases, there was a span of 10 bases. There are 14 residues in the CDR3. CDR1 is KGHDR and CDR2 is SFDVKD in the germline V gene. The CDR3 protein is CATSDRDQTDTQYF. CDR3 nucleotide sequence: TGTGCCACCAGTGACCGGGACCAGACAGATACGCAGTATTTT.

This clonotype has only a few counts. The gene calls are TRBV28 and TRBJ1-2; D unresolved. Germline CDR1 MDHEN, CDR2 SYDVKM. V was pared by 1 base and J by 3 bases, with 15 bases between. The CDR3 consists of 16 residues. CDR3 sequence: CASSLSRFVDHYGYTF. CDR3 in DNA: TGTGCCAGCAGTTTATCGCGTTTCGTGGACCACTATGGCTACACCTTC.

The chain links TRBV28 to TRBJ2-3, with 7 positions matching TRBD1. Per germline, CDR1 MDHEN and CDR2 SYDVKM. CDR3 length equals 15 residues. J was trimmed by 5 bases and V by 7 bases; bases with no gene match: 12. CDR3 protein: CASIVGGHRGDTQYF. In DNA, the CDR3 is TGTGCCAGCATAGTGGGCGGACACAGGGGAGATACGCAGTATTTT.

This clonotype was seen more than once but under ten times. The V call is TRBV2, the J call TRBJ2-7; D might be TRBD2 (6 bases). The CDR3 sequence is 15 residues long. Germline lookup yields CDR1 SNHLY and CDR2 FYNNEI. Trimming removed 4 bases from V and 4 bases from J, with 17 bases in between. CDR3 sequence reads: CASSGDLRRGYEQYF. CDR3 coding DNA: TGTGCCAGCAGTGGGGACCTCCGACGGGGGTACGAGCAGTACTTC.

The sample holds a few counts of this clonotype. The chain is built from TRBV5-6 and TRBJ2-2; 12 nucleotides line up with TRBD2. The CDR3 is made up of 15 amino acids. The V gene's germline CDR1 is SGHDT and CDR2 YYEEEE. The ends lost 4 bases at V and 3 bases at J; junction bases unmatched: 1. For the CDR3, the DNA is TGTGCCAGCAGCCGACTAGCGGGAGACACCGGGGAGCTGTTTTTT. This translates into CASSRLAGDTGELFF.

The chain couples TRBV29-1 to TRBJ2-7, with a tentative D call TRBD1 (6 bases). The CDR3 contains 14 residues. Trimming left V 4 bases short and J 1 base short, with 14 bases between. The germline CDR1 and CDR2 sequences are SQVTM and ANQGSEA. CDR3 loop: CSVASYRESYEQYF. DNA of the CDR3: TGCAGCGTTGCCAGTTACAGGGAATCCTACGAGCAGTACTTC.

CDR3 bases: TGCAGTGCTCGGGCTCTAGACAGGGGCAACGAGCAGTACTTC. Amino acid sequence: CSARALDRGNEQYF. The chain employs TRBV20-1 and TRBJ2-7, with 8 bases aligning to TRBD1. V lost 5 bases, J lost 5 bases, and 11 bases stayed unmatched. The CDR3 contains 14 residues. Per the germline V gene, CDR1 is DFQATT and CDR2 is SNEGSKA (reference sequence).

The chain links TRBV4-1 to TRBJ2-4; the D gene is possibly TRBD1 (5 bases). CDR1 and CDR2 (germline): MGHRA, YSYEKL. The CDR3 has 15 residues. The ends were cut back, 8 bases at V and 4 bases at J, with 18 bases in the middle. The CDR3 region is CASAPILRDKNIQYF. The CDR3 DNA reads as TGCGCCAGCGCGCCGATCCTCAGGGATAAAAACATTCAGTACTTC.

This chain uses TRBV6-5 with TRBJ2-7; 10 bases agree with TRBD1. This CDR3 has 15 amino acids. J gave up 2 bases and V 6 bases, and 7 bases lay outside the gene matches. Germline V lookup: CDR1 MNHEY, CDR2 SVGAGI. CDR3 amino acids: CASRRRDRGPYEQYF. The CDR3 DNA follows: TGTGCCAGCAGAAGGCGGGACAGGGGCCCCTACGAGCAGTACTTC.

This clonotype was seen at least ten times. V and J are TRBV7-9 and TRBJ2-3; D uncertain. The CDR3 has 13 residues. Deletions cut 1 base from V and 7 bases from J, with 9 bases between. CDR1 is SEHNR, CDR2 FQNEAQ, per germline (reference sequence). The CDR3 region is CASSLVADHTQYF. CDR3 coding DNA: TGTGCCAGCAGCTTAGTGGCGGACCATACGCAGTATTTT.